A selection of T cell receptor beta chains follows, all from one sample in a study of a mutant IDH1 vaccine in newly diagnosed glioma. Produced via immunoSEQ multiplex PCR; TCRdb's table is partial and in-frame only. The sample has 90,000 to 100,000 clones; approximately 90% are singletons. Sequenced material: PBMCs, taken from a glioma patient treated with radiotherapy, temozolomide or both. All receptors come from a woman aged 45-65 years with glioma. The CDR3 runs from the conserved cysteine through the conserved F or W. D genes are given only for firm matches. The size entry is marked missing in some rows and otherwise reads once, few, many or a size class.

cdr3_nt cdr3_aa j_call clone_size v_call d_call
TGCGCCAGCAGCTTGGGACTAGCGGGTGTCGAGCAGTACTTC CASSLGLAGVEQYF TRBJ2-7 . TRBV5-1 TRBD2
TGTGCCAGCAGTTTATCGAGGGTGAATCAGCCCCAGCATTTT CASSLSRVNQPQHF TRBJ1-5 . TRBV27 .
TGCGCCAGCAGTGAAGGACTAGCGGGACCCCACCGGGAGACCCAGTACTTC CASSEGLAGPHRETQYF TRBJ2-5 . TRBV10-1 TRBD2
TGCGCCAGCAGCTTGGATTTGGGACAGCAAGAGACCCAGTACTTC CASSLDLGQQETQYF TRBJ2-5 . TRBV5-1 TRBD1
TGTGCCAGCAGTACAGACAGGGGCTACGAGCAGTACTTC CASSTDRGYEQYF TRBJ2-7 . TRBV27 TRBD1
TGTGCCTGGAGTGAACCCCGGGGGGACATTCAGTACTTC CAWSEPRGDIQYF TRBJ2-4 . TRBV30 TRBD2
TGTGCCAGCAGCTCCAGTGGGGCAGGCGCCGGGGCTTTCTTT CASSSSGAGAGAFF TRBJ1-1 . TRBV7-9 .
TGTGCCAGCTCACTGCAGGGCAACACTGAAGCTTTCTTT CASSLQGNTEAFF TRBJ1-1 . TRBV18 .
TGTGCCAGCAGCTTAATGGCCTCCCAAGAGACCCAGTACTTC CASSLMASQETQYF TRBJ2-5 . TRBV11-2 .
TGTGCCAGCAGCTTGGGGCAAGGGGGTGGTAGAATCTTC CASSLGQGGGRIF TRBJ2-1 once TRBV5-4 .
TGTGCCAGCAGTTTATCCCGGGATGAGCAGTTCTTC CASSLSRDEQFF TRBJ2-1 . TRBV28 .
TGTGCCAGCAGCCAAGTAGTTGGAAACACCATATATTTT CASSQVVGNTIYF TRBJ1-3 . TRBV14 .
TGTGCCAGCAGCGAGGGGGCATGGGGGAACTACGAGCAGTACTTC CASSEGAWGNYEQYF TRBJ2-7 once TRBV6-1 TRBD1
TGTGCCAGCAGCCCCAACCTAGGAACATGGGAGTACTTC CASSPNLGTWEYF TRBJ2-7 . TRBV7-2 .
TGTGCCAGCTCACCAGTGGGGGACAGGGACACTGAAGCTTTCTTT CASSPVGDRDTEAFF TRBJ1-1 . TRBV18 TRBD1
TGTGCCAGCTCACTACTAGGGGATTCCGGGGAGCTGTTTTTT CASSLLGDSGELFF TRBJ2-2 . TRBV18 .
TGTGCCAGCAGGGGGGGACAGGGATACCACGAGCAGTACTTC CASRGGQGYHEQYF TRBJ2-7 . TRBV28 TRBD1
TGCGCCAGCAACCCGGGAGGGACAGTTAACACTGAAGCTTTCTTT CASNPGGTVNTEAFF TRBJ1-1 . TRBV5-1 TRBD1
TGCGCCAGCAGCTTGAATCCAGGGGCCCGCTCCTACAATGAGCAGTTCTTC CASSLNPGARSYNEQFF TRBJ2-1 . TRBV5-1 .
TGTGCCATCGGGCCTAGCGGAATGGAGACCCAGTACTTC CAIGPSGMETQYF TRBJ2-5 . TRBV10-3 TRBD2
TGTGCTAGTGGTTTGACTCCCACGGGACAGGGCATCACCGGGGAGCTGTTTTTT CASGLTPTGQGITGELFF TRBJ2-2 once TRBV12-5 TRBD1
TGTGCCAGCACTCGCGCCATAACCTACGAGCAGTACTTC CASTRAITYEQYF TRBJ2-7 . TRBV6-1 .
TGTGCCAGCAGTTTGGGACAGGGGAAAGGGTGGACTAATGAAAAACTGTTTTTT CASSLGQGKGWTNEKLFF TRBJ1-4 . TRBV28 TRBD1
TGTGCCAGCAGTCCCGGGACAGGGTTTGGAGCTTTCTTT CASSPGTGFGAFF TRBJ1-1 few TRBV28 TRBD1
TGTGCCAGCAGTTCCTCAGGGACAGCAAGGGAGCAGTACTTC CASSSSGTAREQYF TRBJ2-7 . TRBV6-5 TRBD1
TGTGCCAGCTCACCCGTACAGGATAATAATTCACCCCTCCACTTT CASSPVQDNNSPLHF TRBJ1-6 few TRBV18 .
TGTGCCAGCAGAGAAGTCGTGAACACCGGGGAGCTGTTTTTT CASREVVNTGELFF TRBJ2-2 . TRBV6-5 .
TGTGCCAGCACCGACGGCGGGGGCGATAATTCACCCCTCCACTTT CASTDGGGDNSPLHF TRBJ1-6 . TRBV5-4 .
TGTGCCAGCAGCGTAGCGGGAGGCACCGGGGAGCTGTTTTTT CASSVAGGTGELFF TRBJ2-2 . TRBV9 TRBD2
TGCGCCAGCAGCTCCGGGCGGGAGGCTTCCATTTTCTACGAGCAGTACTTC CASSSGREASIFYEQYF TRBJ2-7 . TRBV5-1 TRBD2
TGCGCCAGCGCGGAGGGAGGAGCCCAAGAGACCCAGTACTTC CASAEGGAQETQYF TRBJ2-5 . TRBV5-1 .
TGTGCCAGCAGCTGGGACAGGGACAATGAGCAGTTCTTC CASSWDRDNEQFF TRBJ2-1 . TRBV7-3 TRBD1
TGTGCCAGCAGCGTAGAGCCGACGGGGACCTACAATGAGCAGTTCTTC CASSVEPTGTYNEQFF TRBJ2-1 . TRBV9 .
TGTGCCAGCAGCCTTAGCGGCCCGACCTACGAGCAGTACTTC CASSLSGPTYEQYF TRBJ2-7 . TRBV5-4 .
TGTGCCAGCAGCCCACGTGCGGGCCCGAACACTGAAGCTTTCTTT CASSPRAGPNTEAFF TRBJ1-1 . TRBV11-3 .
TGTGCCAGTAGTATCCCGGGCTGGGGACAGGGACTCTATGGCTACACCTTC CASSIPGWGQGLYGYTF TRBJ1-2 . TRBV19 TRBD1
TGTGCCAGCAACTCGGGCAGGGCTGCGGAGACCCAGTACTTC CASNSGRAAETQYF TRBJ2-5 . TRBV5-6 .
TGTGCTAGTGGCTCGGAGGGGCAGACCCAGTACTTC CASGSEGQTQYF TRBJ2-5 . TRBV12-5 .
TGTGCCAGCAGCTTACCGGACAGGGTGGATACGCAGTATTTT CASSLPDRVDTQYF TRBJ2-3 . TRBV5-4 TRBD1
TGTGCCAGCAGTTTAGTCAGATACAATGAGCAGTTCTTC CASSLVRYNEQFF TRBJ2-1 . TRBV27 .
TGTGCCAGCAGCAATTACAATGAGCAGTTCTTC CASSNYNEQFF TRBJ2-1 . TRBV5-6 .